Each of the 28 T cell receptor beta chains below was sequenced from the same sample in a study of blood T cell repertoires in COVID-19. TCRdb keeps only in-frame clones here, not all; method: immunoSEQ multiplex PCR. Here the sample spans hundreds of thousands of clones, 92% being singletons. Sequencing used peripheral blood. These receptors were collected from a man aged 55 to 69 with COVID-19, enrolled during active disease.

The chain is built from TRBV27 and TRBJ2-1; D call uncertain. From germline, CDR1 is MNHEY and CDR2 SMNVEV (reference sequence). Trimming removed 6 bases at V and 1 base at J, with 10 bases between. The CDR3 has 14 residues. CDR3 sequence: CASRGGRSYNEQFF. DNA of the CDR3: TGTGCCAGCAGAGGCGGAAGATCCTACAATGAGCAGTTCTTC.

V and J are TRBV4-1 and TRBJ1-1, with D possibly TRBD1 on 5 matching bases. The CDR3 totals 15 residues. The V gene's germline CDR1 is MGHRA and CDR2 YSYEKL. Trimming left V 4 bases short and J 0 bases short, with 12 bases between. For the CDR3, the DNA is TGCGCCAGCAGCCGCACAGGCGATTTGAACACTGAAGCTTTCTTT. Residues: CASSRTGDLNTEAFF.

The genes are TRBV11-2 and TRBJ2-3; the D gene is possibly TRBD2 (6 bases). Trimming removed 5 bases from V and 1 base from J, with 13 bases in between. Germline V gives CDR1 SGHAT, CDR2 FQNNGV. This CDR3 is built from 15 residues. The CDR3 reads CASSVRRGGTDTQYF. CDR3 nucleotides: TGTGCCAGCAGCGTCAGGCGGGGCGGCACAGATACGCAGTATTTT.

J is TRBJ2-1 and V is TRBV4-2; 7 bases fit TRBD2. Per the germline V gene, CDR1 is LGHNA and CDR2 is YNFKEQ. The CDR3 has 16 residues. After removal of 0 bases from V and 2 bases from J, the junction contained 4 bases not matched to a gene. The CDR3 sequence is CASSQDIGRAYNEQFF. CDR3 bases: TGTGCCAGCAGCCAAGATATAGGGAGGGCCTACAATGAGCAGTTCTTC.

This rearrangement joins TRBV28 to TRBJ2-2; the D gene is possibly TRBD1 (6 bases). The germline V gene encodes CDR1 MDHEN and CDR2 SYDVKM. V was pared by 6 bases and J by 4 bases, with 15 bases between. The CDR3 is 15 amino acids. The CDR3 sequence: CASSSGTPITGELFF. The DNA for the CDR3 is TGTGCCAGCAGCTCCGGGACACCCATCACCGGGGAGCTGTTTTTT.

The CDR3 loop is CATSGLATYNEQFF. For the CDR3, the DNA is TGTGCCACCAGTGGGCTAGCGACCTACAATGAGCAGTTCTTC. V is TRBV24-1 and J is TRBJ2-1, with D possibly matching TRBD2 (6 bases). Trimming took 5 bases from V and 2 from J, leaving 9 bases between them. Germline values: CDR1 KGHDR, CDR2 SFDVKD. The CDR3 extends over 14 amino acids.

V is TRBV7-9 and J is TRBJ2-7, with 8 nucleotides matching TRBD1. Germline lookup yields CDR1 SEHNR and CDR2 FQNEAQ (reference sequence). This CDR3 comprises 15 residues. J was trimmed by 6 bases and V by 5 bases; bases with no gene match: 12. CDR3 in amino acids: CASSPTDRGRGEQYF. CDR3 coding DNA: TGTGCCAGCAGCCCAACCGACAGGGGACGGGGCGAGCAGTACTTC.

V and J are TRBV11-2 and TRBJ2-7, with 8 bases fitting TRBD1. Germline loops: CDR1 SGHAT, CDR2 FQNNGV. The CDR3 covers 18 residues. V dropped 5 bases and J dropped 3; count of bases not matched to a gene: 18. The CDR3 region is CASSPLSRRTGNIYEQYF. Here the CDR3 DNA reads TGTGCCAGCAGCCCGCTCTCACGTAGGACAGGGAATATCTACGAGCAGTACTTC.

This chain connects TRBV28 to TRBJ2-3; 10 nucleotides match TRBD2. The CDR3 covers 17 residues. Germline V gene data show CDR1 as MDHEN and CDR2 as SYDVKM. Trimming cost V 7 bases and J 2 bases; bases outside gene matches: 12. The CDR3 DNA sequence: TGTGCCAGCATCCTCTCGGGACTAGCGAGGGACACAGATACGCAGTATTTT. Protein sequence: CASILSGLARDTDTQYF.

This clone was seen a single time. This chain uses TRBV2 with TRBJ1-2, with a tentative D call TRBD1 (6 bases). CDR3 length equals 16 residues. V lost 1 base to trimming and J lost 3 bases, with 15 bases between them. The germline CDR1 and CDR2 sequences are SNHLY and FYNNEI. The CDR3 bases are TGTGCCAGCAGTGAAGTGGGGGGGGCTGGTTACTATGGCTACACCTTC. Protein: CASSEVGGAGYYGYTF.

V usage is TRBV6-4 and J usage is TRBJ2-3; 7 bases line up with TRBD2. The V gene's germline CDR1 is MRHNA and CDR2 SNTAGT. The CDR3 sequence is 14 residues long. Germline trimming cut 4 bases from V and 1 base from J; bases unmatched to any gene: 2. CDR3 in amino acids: CASSASGGTDTQYF. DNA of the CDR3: TGTGCCAGCAGTGCTAGCGGAGGCACAGATACGCAGTATTTT.

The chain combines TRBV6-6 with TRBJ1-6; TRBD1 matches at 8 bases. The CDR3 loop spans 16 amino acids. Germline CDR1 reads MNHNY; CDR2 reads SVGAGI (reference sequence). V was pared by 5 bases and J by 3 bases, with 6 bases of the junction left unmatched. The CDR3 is CASSITGTGYNSPLHF. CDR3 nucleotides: TGTGCCAGCAGTATTACCGGGACAGGCTATAATTCACCCCTCCACTTT.

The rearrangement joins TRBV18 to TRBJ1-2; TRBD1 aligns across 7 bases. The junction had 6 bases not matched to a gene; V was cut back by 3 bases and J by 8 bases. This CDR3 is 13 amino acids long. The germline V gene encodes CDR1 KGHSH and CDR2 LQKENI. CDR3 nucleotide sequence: TGTGCCAGCTCACCTAATGACAGGGTCGGCTACACCTTC. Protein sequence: CASSPNDRVGYTF.

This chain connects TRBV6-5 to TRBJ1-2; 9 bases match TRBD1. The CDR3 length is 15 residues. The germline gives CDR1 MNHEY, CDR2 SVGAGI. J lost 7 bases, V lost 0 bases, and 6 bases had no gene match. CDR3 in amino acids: CASSYSRTGAFGYTF. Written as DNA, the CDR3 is TGTGCCAGCAGTTACTCCCGGACAGGGGCTTTTGGCTACACCTTC.

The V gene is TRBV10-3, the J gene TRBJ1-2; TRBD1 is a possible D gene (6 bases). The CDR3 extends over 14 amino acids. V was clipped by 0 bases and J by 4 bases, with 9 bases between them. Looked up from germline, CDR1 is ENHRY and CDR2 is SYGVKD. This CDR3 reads CAISESGQIYGYTF. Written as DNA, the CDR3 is TGTGCCATCAGTGAGTCGGGACAAATCTATGGCTACACCTTC.

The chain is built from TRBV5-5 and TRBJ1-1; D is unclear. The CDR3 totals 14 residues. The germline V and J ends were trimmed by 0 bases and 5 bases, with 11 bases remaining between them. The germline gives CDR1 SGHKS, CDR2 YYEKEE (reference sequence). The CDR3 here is CASSLGRVGTEAFF. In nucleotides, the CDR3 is TGTGCCAGCAGCTTGGGGAGGGTAGGGACTGAAGCTTTCTTT.

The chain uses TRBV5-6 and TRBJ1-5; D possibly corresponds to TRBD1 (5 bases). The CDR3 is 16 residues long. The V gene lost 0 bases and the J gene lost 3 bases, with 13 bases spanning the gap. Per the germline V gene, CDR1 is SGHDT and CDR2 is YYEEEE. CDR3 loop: CASSLGFKQDNQPQHF. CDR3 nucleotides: TGTGCCAGCAGCTTGGGGTTCAAACAGGACAATCAGCCCCAGCATTTT. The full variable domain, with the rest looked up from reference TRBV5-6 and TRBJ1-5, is DAGVTQSPTHLIKTRGQQVTLRCSPKSGHDTVSWYQQALGQGPQFIFQYYEEEERQRGNFPDRFSGHQFPNYSSELNVNALLLGDSALYLCASSLGFKQDNQPQHFGDGTRLSIL.

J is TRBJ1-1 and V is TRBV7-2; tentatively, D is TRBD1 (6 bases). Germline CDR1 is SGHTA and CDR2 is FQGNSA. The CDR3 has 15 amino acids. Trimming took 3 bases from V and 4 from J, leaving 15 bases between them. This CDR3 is CASSFRGPTGTEAFF. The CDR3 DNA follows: TGTGCCAGCAGCTTCAGGGGCCCGACGGGCACTGAAGCTTTCTTT.

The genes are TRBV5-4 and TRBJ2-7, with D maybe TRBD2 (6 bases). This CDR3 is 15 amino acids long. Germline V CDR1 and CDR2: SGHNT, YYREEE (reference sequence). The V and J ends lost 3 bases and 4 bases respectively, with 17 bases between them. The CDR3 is CASSSAGGVAYEQYF. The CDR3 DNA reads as TGTGCCAGCAGCTCCGCCGGCGGGGTGGCGTACGAGCAGTACTTC. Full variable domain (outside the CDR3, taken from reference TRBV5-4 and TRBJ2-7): ETGVTQSPTHLIKTRGQQVTLRCSSQSGHNTVSWYQQALGQGPQFIFQYYREEENGRGNFPPRFSGLQFPNYSSELNVNALELDDSALYLCASSSAGGVAYEQYFGPGTRLTVT.

The CDR3 bases are TGTGCCAGCAGCGAGACAGGGGGCAGCCGGTTAACTAATGAAAAACTGTTTTTT. Translated, it gives CASSETGGSRLTNEKLFF. The chain employs TRBV9 and TRBJ1-4, with 10 bases aligning to TRBD1. The CDR3 totals 18 residues. CDR1 and CDR2 from the germline V gene are SGDLS and YYNGEE. With V trimmed by 3 bases and J by 1 base, 9 bases remained unmatched.

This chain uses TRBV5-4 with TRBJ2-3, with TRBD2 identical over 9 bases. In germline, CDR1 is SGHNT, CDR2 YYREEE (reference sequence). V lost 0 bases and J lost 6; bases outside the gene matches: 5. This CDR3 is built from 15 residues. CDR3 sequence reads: CASSLAGSGGDTQYF. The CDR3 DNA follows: TGTGCCAGCAGCTTGGCGGGTAGCGGGGGTGATACGCAGTATTTT.

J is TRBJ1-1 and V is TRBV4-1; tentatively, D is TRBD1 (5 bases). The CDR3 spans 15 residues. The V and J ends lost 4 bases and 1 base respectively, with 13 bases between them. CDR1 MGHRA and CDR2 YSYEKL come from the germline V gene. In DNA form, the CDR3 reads TGCGCCAGCAGCCTACAGACAGAGCCGAACACTGAAGCTTTCTTT. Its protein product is CASSLQTEPNTEAFF.

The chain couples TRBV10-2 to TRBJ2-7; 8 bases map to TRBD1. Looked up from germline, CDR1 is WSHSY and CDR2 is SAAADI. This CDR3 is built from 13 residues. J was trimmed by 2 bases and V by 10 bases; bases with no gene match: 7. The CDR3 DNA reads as TGCGCCACCTCCCTACAGGGGGCCTACGAGCAGTACTTC. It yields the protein CATSLQGAYEQYF.

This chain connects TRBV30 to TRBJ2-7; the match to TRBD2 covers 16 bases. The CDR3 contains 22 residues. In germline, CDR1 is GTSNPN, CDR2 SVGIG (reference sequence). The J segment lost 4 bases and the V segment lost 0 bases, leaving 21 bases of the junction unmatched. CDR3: CAWSVTLFTPGLAGGAVYEQYF. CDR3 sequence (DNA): TGTGCCTGGAGTGTAACTCTATTTACCCCGGGACTAGCGGGAGGGGCCGTATACGAGCAGTACTTC. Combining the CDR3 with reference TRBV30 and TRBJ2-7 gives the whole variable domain SQTIHQWPATLVQPVGSPLSLECTVEGTSNPNLYWYRQAAGRGLQLLFYSVGIGQISSEVPQNLSASRPQDRQFILSSKKLLLSDSGFYLCAWSVTLFTPGLAGGAVYEQYFGPGTRLTVT.

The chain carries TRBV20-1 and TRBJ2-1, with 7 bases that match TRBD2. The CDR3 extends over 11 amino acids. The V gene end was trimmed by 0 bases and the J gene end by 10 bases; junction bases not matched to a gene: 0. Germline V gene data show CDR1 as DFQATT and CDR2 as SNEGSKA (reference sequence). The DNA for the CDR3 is TGCAGTGCTAGAGAACTAGCGGAGCAGTTCTTC. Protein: CSARELAEQFF.

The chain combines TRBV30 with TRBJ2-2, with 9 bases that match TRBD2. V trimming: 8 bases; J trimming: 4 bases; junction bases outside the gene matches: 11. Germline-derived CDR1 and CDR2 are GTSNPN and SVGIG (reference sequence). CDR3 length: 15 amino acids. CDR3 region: CATKTSGGTTGELFF. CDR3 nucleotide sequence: TGTGCCACCAAAACGAGCGGGGGGACCACCGGGGAGCTGTTTTTT.

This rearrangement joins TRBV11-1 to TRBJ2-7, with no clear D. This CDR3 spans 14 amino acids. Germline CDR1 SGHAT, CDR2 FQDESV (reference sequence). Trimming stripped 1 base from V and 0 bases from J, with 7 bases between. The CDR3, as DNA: TGTGCCAGCAGCTTAGAGACTTACTCCTACGAGCAGTACTTC. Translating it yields CASSLETYSYEQYF.

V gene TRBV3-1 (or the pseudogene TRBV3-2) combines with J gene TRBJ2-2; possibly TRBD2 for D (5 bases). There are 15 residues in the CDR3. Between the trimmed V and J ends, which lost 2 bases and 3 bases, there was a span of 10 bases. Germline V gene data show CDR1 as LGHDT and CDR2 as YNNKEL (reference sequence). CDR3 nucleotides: TGTGCCAGCAGCCAAATCCTCGGGGACACCGGGGAGCTGTTTTTT. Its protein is CASSQILGDTGELFF.